These T cell receptor beta chains were read from a single sample in a study of molecular identifiers for immune sequencing clone quantification. TCRdb re-derived calls from the PCR reads in MiXCR, one entry per CDR3 protein. The sample contains a few hundred thousand distinct CDR3 sequences, about a quarter of which appear only once. Sequencing used naive CD8+ T cells from blood, with Jurkat cell RNA spiked in. These receptors all stem from a human donor in good health. Some libraries in this study had Jurkat cell RNA spiked in. Both conserved end residues are part of each CDR3. Fields, in order: clone size, V gene, D gene, J gene, CDR3 protein, CDR3 DNA. The D gene is left open where the match is weak. A clone size is listed for some rows: how often the clone was seen (once, few, many), or a class if it is expanded.

.	TRBV13	TRBD1	TRBJ1-4	CASSFRDSDNEKLFF	TGTGCCAGCAGCTTCCGGGACAGCGACAATGAAAAACTGTTTTTT
many	TRBV5-1	.	TRBJ2-5	CASSLYGDKETQYF	TGCGCCAGCAGCTTGTATGGGGATAAAGAGACCCAGTACTTC
many	TRBV25-1	.	TRBJ2-3	CASSEAGDTQYF	TGTGCCAGCAGTGAGGCGGGAGATACGCAGTATTTT
many	TRBV9	.	TRBJ2-3	CASSVDSDTQYF	TGTGCCAGCAGCGTAGACTCAGATACGCAGTATTTT
once	TRBV27	.	TRBJ2-7	CASSRVWGTYEQYF	TGTGCCAGCAGTCGTGTTTGGGGGACCTACGAGCAGTACTTC
.	TRBV6-6	.	TRBJ1-6	CASRPMTDSGVYNSPLHF	TGTGCCAGCAGGCCTATGACTGATTCCGGGGTCTATAATTCACCCCTCCACTTT
.	TRBV28	TRBD2	TRBJ2-1	CASLGLAGELEQFF	TGTGCCAGCCTAGGACTAGCGGGAGAACTTGAGCAGTTCTTC
.	TRBV2	TRBD2	TRBJ2-3	CASSVGRAGLDTQYF	TGTGCCAGCAGTGTGGGGAGGGCGGGCCTAGATACGCAGTATTTT
few	TRBV29-1	TRBD1	TRBJ2-7	CGVGTGSYEQYF	TGCGGCGTCGGGACAGGGTCCTACGAGCAGTACTTC
few	TRBV28	.	TRBJ2-1	CASSFSPTGINEQFF	TGTGCCAGCAGTTTCTCCCCAACAGGGATCAATGAGCAGTTCTTC
many	TRBV5-1	.	TRBJ2-7	CASSQEDTGDSYEQYF	TGCGCCAGCAGCCAGGAAGATACGGGCGACTCCTACGAGCAGTACTTC
many	TRBV19	.	TRBJ2-4	CASSGNIQYF	TGTGCCAGTAGTGGAAACATTCAGTACTTC
.	TRBV11-2	.	TRBJ2-7	CASSHPRPEQYF	TGTGCCAGCAGCCATCCCCGCCCCGAGCAGTACTTC
few	TRBV27	TRBD2	TRBJ2-3	CASSPDWTSGTDTQYF	TGTGCCAGCAGTCCCGATTGGACTAGCGGGACAGATACGCAGTATTTT
few	TRBV4-3	.	TRBJ1-3	CASSQARGPGNTIYF	TGCGCCAGCAGCCAAGCCCGGGGCCCTGGAAACACCATATATTTT
few	TRBV7-9	.	TRBJ2-7	CASSLGVPGELDYEQYF	TGTGCCAGCAGCTTAGGCGTGCCAGGGGAACTTGACTACGAGCAGTACTTC
.	TRBV14	.	TRBJ1-4	CASSHGEGLFF	TGTGCCAGCAGCCACGGCGAAGGACTGTTTTTT
few	TRBV10-3	TRBD1	TRBJ1-1	CAISEGNRGSLTEAFF	TGTGCCATCAGTGAAGGAAACAGGGGGAGTCTCACTGAAGCTTTCTTT
.	TRBV14	TRBD1	TRBJ1-2	CASSHPGQGLYGYTF	TGTGCCAGCAGCCACCCGGGACAGGGGCTCTATGGCTACACCTTC
.	TRBV2	TRBD2	TRBJ2-3	CASSVVAGVLDTQYF	TGTGCCAGCAGTGTGGTGGCGGGAGTTCTAGATACGCAGTATTTT
.	TRBV9	TRBD2	TRBJ2-3	CASSGGTSGERTDTLYF	TGTGCCAGCAGCGGCGGGACTAGCGGGGAAAGAACAGATACGCTGTATTTT
many	TRBV28	.	TRBJ1-5	CASVPAGVNQPQHF	TGTGCCAGCGTACCGGCGGGCGTCAATCAGCCCCAGCATTTT
once	TRBV10-3	.	TRBJ1-2	CAIKEEGDNYGYTF	TGTGCCATAAAAGAAGAGGGCGATAACTATGGCTACACCTTC
few	TRBV24-1	TRBD1	TRBJ2-3	CATSDGPRGPVTDTQYF	TGTGCCACCAGTGATGGGCCGAGGGGGCCCGTCACAGATACGCAGTATTTT
few	TRBV19	.	TRBJ1-5	CASSMGTRGSNQPQHF	TGTGCCAGTAGTATGGGGACTCGGGGAAGCAATCAGCCCCAGCATTTT
few	TRBV19	.	TRBJ1-1	CASKDRTEAFF	TGTGCCAGTAAAGATCGGACTGAAGCTTTCTTT
many	TRBV20-1	TRBD2	TRBJ2-7	CSARESGKLYEQYF	TGCAGTGCTAGGGAAAGCGGGAAGCTTTACGAGCAGTACTTC
.	TRBV6-5	.	TRBJ2-5	CASSYLGGQETQYF	TGTGCCAGCAGTTACTTAGGAGGGCAAGAGACCCAGTACTTC
few	TRBV5-4	.	TRBJ1-1	CASTAGDLGTEAFF	TGTGCCAGCACCGCCGGGGATCTTGGCACTGAAGCTTTCTTT
few	TRBV19	TRBD1	TRBJ1-5	CASSIAKRTGSNQPQHF	TGTGCCAGTAGTATCGCAAAACGGACAGGTAGCAATCAGCCCCAGCATTTT
few	TRBV20-1	TRBD2	TRBJ2-3	CSARTGGPSTDTQYF	TGCAGTGCTAGGACGGGAGGTCCTAGCACAGATACGCAGTATTTT
many	TRBV7-2	.	TRBJ2-3	CASSLAFGGGDTQYF	TGTGCCAGCAGCTTAGCGTTCGGAGGGGGAGATACGCAGTATTTT
once	TRBV4-1	.	TRBJ2-5	CASSQVGTRETRYF	TGCGCCAGCAGCCAAGTCGGGACTCGAGAGACCCGGTACTTC
.	TRBV7-9	.	TRBJ2-4	CASSLGSGIKNIQYF	TGTGCCAGCAGCTTAGGCTCGGGCATCAAAAACATTCAGTACTTC
.	TRBV20-1	TRBD2	TRBJ2-5	CSASPAGGPQETQYF	TGCAGTGCTAGCCCAGCGGGAGGGCCCCAAGAGACCCAGTACTTC
.	TRBV27	.	TRBJ2-4	CASSLRRQYIQYF	TGTGCCAGCAGTTTAAGGCGGCAATACATTCAGTACTTC
many	TRBV4-1	TRBD1	TRBJ1-4	CASSQETGNNEKLFF	TGCGCCAGCAGCCAAGAGACAGGGAATAATGAAAAACTGTTTTTT
.	TRBV4-3	.	TRBJ1-1	CASSQDKGRGNTEAFF	TGCGCCAGCAGCCAAGATAAAGGCAGGGGGAACACTGAAGCTTTCTTT
many	TRBV2	TRBD1	TRBJ1-4	CASSEAGTVNEKLFF	TGTGCCAGCAGTGAAGCGGGGACAGTGAATGAAAAACTGTTTTTT
few	TRBV7-9	.	TRBJ2-1	CASLEADYNEQFF	TGTGCCAGCCTGGAGGCGGACTACAATGAGCAGTTCTTC
.	TRBV10-3	TRBD1	TRBJ1-5	CAISVPPNRGYQPQHF	TGTGCCATCAGTGTACCCCCCAACAGGGGATATCAGCCCCAGCATTTT
many	TRBV4-1	.	TRBJ2-5	CASSQTTNQETQYF	TGCGCCAGCAGCCAAACGACAAACCAAGAGACCCAGTACTTC
many	TRBV11-1	TRBD2	TRBJ2-3	CASSSSGHTDTQYF	TGTGCCAGCAGCTCTAGCGGACACACAGATACGCAGTATTTT
many	TRBV29-1	.	TRBJ2-3	CSVEPPRSTDTQYF	TGCAGCGTTGAACCCCCCCGTAGCACAGATACGCAGTATTTT
few	TRBV6-5	TRBD2	TRBJ2-1	CASGLAGYNEQFF	TGTGCCAGCGGACTAGCGGGGTACAATGAGCAGTTCTTC
.	TRBV6-5	TRBD1	TRBJ2-3	CASRLRTGTDTQYF	TGTGCCAGCAGACTCCGGACAGGAACAGATACGCAGTATTTT
many	TRBV11-1	.	TRBJ2-3	CASSLEGSGSTDTQYF	TGTGCCAGCAGCTTAGAGGGTAGCGGTAGCACAGATACGCAGTATTTT
few	TRBV7-9	.	TRBJ1-2	CASSFSLGPGYGYTF	TGTGCCAGCAGCTTCAGTCTGGGCCCCGGCTATGGCTACACCTTC
few	TRBV19	TRBD2	TRBJ2-2	CASSPGGVEELFF	TGTGCCAGTAGTCCGGGGGGGGTTGAGGAGCTGTTTTTT
once	TRBV7-6	TRBD1	TRBJ2-6	CASSSHGTGVKGANVLTF	TGTGCCAGCAGCTCACACGGGACAGGGGTGAAAGGGGCCAACGTCCTGACTTTC
few	TRBV19	TRBD1	TRBJ1-1	CASSIDRGLATEAFF	TGTGCCAGTAGTATCGACAGGGGGCTGGCCACTGAAGCTTTCTTT
few	TRBV12-3/TRBV12-4	.	TRBJ2-1	CASSSDRTEKSYNEQFF	TGTGCCAGCAGTTCGGATCGGACGGAAAAATCCTACAATGAGCAGTTCTTC
.	TRBV7-9	.	TRBJ1-1	CASSLGKGITEAFF	TGTGCCAGCAGCTTAGGCAAGGGCATCACTGAAGCTTTCTTT
.	TRBV14	TRBD1	TRBJ2-7	CASSHHRGLFYEQYF	TGTGCCAGCAGCCACCACAGGGGGTTATTCTACGAGCAGTACTTC
few	TRBV20-1	.	TRBJ1-6	CSAGPSYNSPLHF	TGCAGTGCTGGCCCGTCCTATAATTCACCCCTCCACTTT